This T cell receptor (beta chain) is drawn from a study of blood T cells in healthy people across ages. Overall study results and limits: Higher diversity and more naive CD4+ cells were features of long-lived donors, compared to aged donors.

As regards this clonotype: Its specificity is not known.

A second 7 to 11 cycle PCR used barcoded and J-beta primers. MiXCR was run by TCRdb on the 5' RACE reads, yielding one entry per CDR3 protein. The sample lists 800,000 or so distinct CDR3 sequences, 20% to 30% seen once, with roughly 3.5% in the top ten. The germline V gene has CDR1 DFQATT and CDR2 SNEGSKA (reference sequence). J gave up 6 bases and V 2 bases, and 17 bases lay outside the gene matches. The CDR3 runs 17 residues. This sample was also put to use in a study of T cells of mothers and their children.

This chain uses TRBV20-1 with TRBJ1-1, with 8 bases identical to TRBD1. The material sequenced was blood. The clonotype originates from a boy aged 5-17 years in good health. CDR3: CSARIQGVHPSSAEAFF. In DNA form, the CDR3 reads TGCAGTGCTAGAATACAGGGGGTCCACCCCTCCTCCGCTGAAGCTTTCTTT.